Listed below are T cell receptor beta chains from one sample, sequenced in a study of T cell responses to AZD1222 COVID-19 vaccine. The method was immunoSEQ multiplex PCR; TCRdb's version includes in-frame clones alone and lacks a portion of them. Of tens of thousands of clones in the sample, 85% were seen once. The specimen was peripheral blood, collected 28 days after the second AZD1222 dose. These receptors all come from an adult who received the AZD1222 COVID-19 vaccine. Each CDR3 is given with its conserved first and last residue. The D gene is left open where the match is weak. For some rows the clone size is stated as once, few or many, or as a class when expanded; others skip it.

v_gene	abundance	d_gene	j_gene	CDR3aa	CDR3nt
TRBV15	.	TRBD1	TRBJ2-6	CATSWTGTGANVLTF	TGTGCCACCAGCTGGACAGGGACTGGGGCCAACGTCCTGACTTTC
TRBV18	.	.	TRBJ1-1	CASSPPRSGGITEAFF	TGTGCCAGCTCACCACCGAGAAGTGGAGGGATAACTGAAGCTTTCTTT
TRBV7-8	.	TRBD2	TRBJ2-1	CASSLGASGRAKGYEQFF	TGTGCCAGCAGCTTGGGGGCTAGCGGGAGGGCCAAGGGGTATGAGCAGTTCTTC
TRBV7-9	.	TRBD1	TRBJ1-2	CASSLGRQGGGYTF	TGTGCCAGCAGCTTAGGGCGACAGGGGGGCGGCTACACCTTC
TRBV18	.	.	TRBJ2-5	CASSARGQETQYF	TGTGCCAGCTCAGCCCGCGGCCAAGAGACCCAGTACTTC
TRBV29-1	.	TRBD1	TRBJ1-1	CSVEPGQGDTEAFF	TGCAGCGTTGAACCGGGACAGGGGGACACTGAAGCTTTCTTT
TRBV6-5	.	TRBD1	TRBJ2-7	CASSSLGDRGGYEQYF	TGTGCCAGCAGTTCCTTGGGGGACAGGGGGGGCTACGAGCAGTACTTC
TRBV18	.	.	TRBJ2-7	CASSPPGRGRYEQYF	TGTGCCAGCTCACCCCCCGGCAGGGGCCGCTACGAGCAGTACTTC
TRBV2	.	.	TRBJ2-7	CASSISSYEQYF	TGTGCCAGCAGTATAAGCTCCTACGAGCAGTACTTC
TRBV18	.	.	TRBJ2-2	CASSPGGAITGELFF	TGTGCCAGCTCACCGGGGGGGGCCATCACCGGGGAGCTGTTTTTT
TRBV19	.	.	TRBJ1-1	CASSPTRGSEAFF	TGTGCCAGTAGCCCTACCAGGGGTTCCGAAGCTTTCTTT
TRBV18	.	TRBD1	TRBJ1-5	CASSPTGGVQPQHF	TGTGCCAGCTCCCCTACAGGGGGCGTTCAGCCCCAGCATTTT
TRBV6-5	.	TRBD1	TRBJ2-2	CASRAGTGHTGELFF	TGTGCCAGCAGGGCCGGGACAGGGCACACCGGGGAGCTGTTTTTT
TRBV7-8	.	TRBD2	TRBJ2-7	CASSLPLAGGREQYF	TGTGCCAGCAGCTTACCACTAGCGGGAGGGCGTGAGCAGTACTTC
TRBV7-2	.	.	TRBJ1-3	CASSLRGSGNTIYF	TGTGCCAGCAGCCTCAGGGGCTCTGGAAACACCATATATTTT
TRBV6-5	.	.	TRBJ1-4	CASSPAVELFF	TGTGCCAGCAGCCCGGCGGTGGAACTGTTTTTT
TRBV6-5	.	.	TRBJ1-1	CASSLMTAATEAFF	TGTGCCAGCAGTTTGATGACAGCGGCCACTGAAGCTTTCTTT
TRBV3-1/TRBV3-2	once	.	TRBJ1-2	CASSPDVNYGYTF	TGTGCCAGCAGCCCCGACGTTAACTATGGCTACACCTTC
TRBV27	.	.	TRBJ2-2	CASSPLVLGTGELFF	TGTGCCAGCAGCCCGCTTGTGCTGGGCACCGGGGAGCTGTTTTTT
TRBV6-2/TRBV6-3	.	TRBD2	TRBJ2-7	CASSPGGSGAMGEQYF	TGTGCCAGCAGTCCCGGAGGTAGCGGGGCCATGGGCGAGCAGTACTTC
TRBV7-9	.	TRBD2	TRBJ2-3	CASGDYGSYTQYF	TGTGCCAGCGGGGACTACGGGAGTTATACGCAGTATTTT
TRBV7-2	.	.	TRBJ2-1	CASSLRGIEQFF	TGTGCCAGCAGCTTACGAGGGATTGAGCAGTTCTTC
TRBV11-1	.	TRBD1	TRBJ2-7	CASSSPRTGNSYEQYF	TGTGCCAGCAGCAGCCCGAGGACAGGGAACTCCTACGAGCAGTACTTC
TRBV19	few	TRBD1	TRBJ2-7	CASSYRGDYEQYF	TGTGCCAGTAGTTACAGGGGTGACTACGAGCAGTACTTC
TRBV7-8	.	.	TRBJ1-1	CASSLAGNTEAFF	TGTGCCAGCAGCTTAGCGGGGAATACTGAAGCTTTCTTT
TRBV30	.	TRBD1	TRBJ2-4	CAWTPGTGVAKNIQYF	TGTGCCTGGACTCCCGGGACAGGAGTAGCCAAAAACATTCAGTACTTC
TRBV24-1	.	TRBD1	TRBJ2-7	CATSDRATGVDEQYF	TGTGCCACCAGTGACCGAGCTACAGGGGTCGACGAGCAGTACTTC
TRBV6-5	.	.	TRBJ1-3	CASRATLTGNTIYF	TGTGCCAGCAGGGCGACTTTGACTGGAAACACCATATATTTT
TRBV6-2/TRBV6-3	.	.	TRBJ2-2	CASSYTDPGELFF	TGTGCCAGCAGTTACACAGATCCCGGGGAGCTGTTTTTT
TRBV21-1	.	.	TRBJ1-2	CASSKRSKGCGYTF	TGTGCCAGCAGCAAAAGGTCGAAAGGATGTGGCTACACCTTC
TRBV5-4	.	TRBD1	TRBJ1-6	CASSRTGAPPLHF	TGTGCCAGCAGCCGGACAGGGGCTCCACCCCTCCACTTT
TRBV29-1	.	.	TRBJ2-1	CSVDVSSYNEQFF	TGCAGCGTTGATGTGAGCTCCTACAATGAGCAGTTCTTC
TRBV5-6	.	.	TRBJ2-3	CASSSDQEWGDTQYF	TGTGCCAGCAGCTCGGACCAAGAGTGGGGAGATACGCAGTATTTT
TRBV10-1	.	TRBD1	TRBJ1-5	CASRGQSSNQPQHF	TGCGCCAGCCGGGGACAGTCTAGCAATCAGCCCCAGCATTTT
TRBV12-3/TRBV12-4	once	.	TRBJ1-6	CASSSIHNSPLHF	TGTGCCAGCAGTTCCATACATAATTCACCCCTCCACTTT
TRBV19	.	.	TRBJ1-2	CASGTPPHYGYTF	TGTGCCAGTGGGACACCTCCACACTATGGCTACACCTTC
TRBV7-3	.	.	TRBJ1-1	CASSLTGPGAGTEAFF	TGTGCCAGCAGCTTAACAGGTCCGGGGGCTGGCACTGAAGCTTTCTTT
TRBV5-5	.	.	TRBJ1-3	CASSVQGSSGNTIYF	TGTGCCAGCAGCGTACAGGGAAGCTCTGGAAACACCATATATTTT
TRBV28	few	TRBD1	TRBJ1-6	CASSFGVVDEGARSPLHF	TGTGCCAGCAGTTTTGGGGTAGTCGATGAGGGGGCGCGATCACCCCTCCACTTT
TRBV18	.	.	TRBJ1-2	CASSGSGIYGYTF	TGTGCCAGCTCGGGTTCGGGAATCTATGGCTACACCTTC
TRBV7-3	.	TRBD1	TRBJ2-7	CASSLEGTGLYEQYF	TGTGCCAGCAGCTTAGAGGGGACAGGGCTCTACGAGCAGTACTTC
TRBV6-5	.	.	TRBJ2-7	CASIPPGGSLGEQYF	TGTGCCAGCATCCCCCCGGGTGGCAGCCTGGGCGAGCAGTACTTC